The next 21 T cell receptor beta chains were all read from a single sample in a study of blood T cell repertoires in COVID-19. Data came from immunoSEQ multiplex PCR; TCRdb stores just in-frame clones and leaves some out. The data contain fewer than 40,000 clones, less than 90% of them singletons. The specimen was peripheral blood. The source of these receptors is a woman of 80 years or more with active or convalescent COVID-19.

The chain joins TRBV7-9 to TRBJ2-3, with TRBD1 matching 7 bases. The germline gives CDR1 SEHNR, CDR2 FQNEAQ (reference sequence). V was clipped by 7 bases and J by 6 bases; unmatched bases: 7. This CDR3 comprises 13 residues. The CDR3 DNA sequence: TGTGCCAGCAACCGGGGACAGTCTGATACGCAGTATTTT. Its translation: CASNRGQSDTQYF.

V is TRBV6-6 and J is TRBJ2-7; 10 bases are a match to TRBD1. Germline assignment: CDR1 MNHNY and CDR2 SVGAGI (reference sequence). This CDR3 region has 14 residues. The ends lost 7 bases at V and 0 bases at J; junction bases unmatched: 3. CDR3 in amino acids: CASTRTGGSYEQYF. In nucleotides, the CDR3 is TGTGCCAGCACTAGGACAGGGGGCTCCTACGAGCAGTACTTC.

The V gene is TRBV18, the J gene TRBJ1-1; tentatively, D is TRBD1 (6 bases). The CDR3 is 14 residues long. V was trimmed by 3 bases and J by 7 bases, leaving 15 bases between them. Germline lookup yields CDR1 KGHSH and CDR2 LQKENI. The chain's CDR3 is CASSPGQGMGEAFF. CDR3 in DNA: TGTGCCAGCTCACCTGGGCAGGGGATGGGTGAAGCTTTCTTT.

The V call is TRBV5-5, the J call TRBJ2-3; D unresolved. CDR1 is SGHKS and CDR2 is YYEKEE in the germline V gene (reference sequence). The length of the CDR3 is 11 residues. Deletions cut 7 bases from V and 6 bases from J, with 9 bases between. CDR3 sequence: CASDSSDTQYF. Written as DNA, the CDR3 is TGTGCCAGCGACTCGAGCGATACGCAGTATTTT.

The V gene is TRBV6-2 or TRBV6-3, the J gene TRBJ2-2; a possible D gene is TRBD1 (6 bases). Trimming pared 5 bases from V and 2 bases from J, leaving 9 bases between. The germline gives CDR1 MNHEY, CDR2 SVGEGT. The length of the CDR3 is 14 residues. The CDR3 region is CASSGTRNTGELFF. CDR3 nucleotide sequence: TGTGCCAGCAGTGGGACACGAAACACCGGGGAGCTGTTTTTT.

CDR3 region: CATSWDRGNTGELFF. The CDR3 DNA reads as TGTGCCACCAGTTGGGACAGGGGGAACACCGGGGAGCTGTTTTTT. This chain uses TRBV15 with TRBJ2-2; TRBD1 matches at 10 bases. Germline V gene data show CDR1 as LNHNV and CDR2 as YYDKDF (reference sequence). The CDR3 contains 15 residues. V dropped 6 bases and J dropped 1; count of bases not matched to a gene: 2. Full variable domain (rest looked up from reference TRBV15 and TRBJ2-2): DAMVIQNPRYQVTQFGKPVTLSCSQTLNHNVMYWYQQKSSQAPKLLFHYYDKDFNNEADTPDNFQSRRPNTSFCFLDIRSPGLGDTAMYLCATSWDRGNTGELFFGEGSRLTVL.

This chain links TRBV6-5 with TRBJ2-7; 10 nucleotides agree with TRBD1. The CDR3 sequence is 12 residues long. The V and J ends lost 10 bases and 5 bases, in that order; junction bases with no gene match: 5. The germline gives CDR1 MNHEY, CDR2 SVGAGI. CDR3 coding DNA: TGTGCCACCTACGGGACAGGGGACGAGCAGTACTTC. Translated: CATYGTGDEQYF.

The chain uses TRBV27 and TRBJ2-1; a weak D match, TRBD2 (5 bases). This CDR3 region has 16 residues. Deletions cut 3 bases from V and 0 bases from J, with 12 bases between. CDR1 MNHEY and CDR2 SMNVEV come from the germline V gene (reference sequence). The CDR3 loop reads CASSFLPGSSYNEQFF. The CDR3, as DNA: TGTGCCAGCAGTTTTTTACCTGGGAGCTCCTACAATGAGCAGTTCTTC.

The V call is TRBV3-1 (or the pseudogene TRBV3-2), the J call TRBJ2-1; 8 bases are a match to TRBD1. In germline, CDR1 is LGHDT, CDR2 YNNKEL (reference sequence). This CDR3 comprises 16 residues. With V trimmed by 3 bases and J by 2 bases, 6 bases remained unmatched. In DNA, the CDR3 is TGTGCCAGCAGCCACTGGCAACAGGGGGCCTACAATGAGCAGTTCTTC. Protein product: CASSHWQQGAYNEQFF.

The chain carries TRBV5-6 and TRBJ1-2; 8 nucleotides match TRBD1. Germline V lookup: CDR1 SGHDT, CDR2 YYEEEE. The CDR3 spans 15 residues. The ends lost 4 bases at V and 6 bases at J; junction bases unmatched: 11. The CDR3 nucleotides read TGTGCCAGCAGCCCCCCGACAGGGGCAGTAAATGGCTACACCTTC. Translation: CASSPPTGAVNGYTF.

This chain joins TRBV5-1 and TRBJ1-2; maybe TRBD1 (6 bases). The length of the CDR3 is 18 residues. Germline CDR1 SGHRS, CDR2 YFSETQ. V lost 0 bases to trimming and J lost 4 bases, with 22 bases between them. The CDR3 nucleotides are TGCGCCAGCAGCTTGGGGGACTACAGGGTGGGGAGTGGCTATGGCTACACCTTC. Amino acids: CASSLGDYRVGSGYGYTF.

The chain joins TRBV18 to TRBJ2-3, with D possibly being TRBD1 (6 bases). CDR1 and CDR2 from the germline V gene are KGHSH and LQKENI. CDR3 size: 14 residues. V was clipped by 2 bases and J by 4 bases, with 10 bases between them. The CDR3 here is CASSPSEGADTQYF. Written as DNA, the CDR3 is TGTGCCAGCTCACCAAGTGAGGGGGCAGATACGCAGTATTTT.

V is TRBV2 and J is TRBJ1-6; tentative D call: TRBD1 (6 bases). Germline lookup yields CDR1 SNHLY and CDR2 FYNNEI. There are 14 residues in the CDR3. Trimming removed 7 bases at V and 5 bases at J, with 12 bases between. The CDR3 is CASNPGTNNSPLHF. DNA of the CDR3: TGTGCCAGCAATCCAGGGACAAATAATTCACCCCTCCACTTT.

This chain uses TRBV20-1 with TRBJ1-3; D gene uncertain. Germline CDR1 and CDR2: DFQATT and SNEGSKA (reference sequence). With 3 bases removed from V and 1 base from J, the gap between germline ends came to 13 bases. The CDR3 covers 15 residues. In nucleotides, the CDR3 is TGCAGTGCTAGTGGTCAGGTCCCTTCTGGAAACACCATATATTTT. The encoded protein is CSASGQVPSGNTIYF.

The rearrangement links TRBV5-1 to TRBJ2-7; 7 nucleotides align to TRBD2. Germline V lookup: CDR1 SGHRS, CDR2 YFSETQ. There are 14 residues in the CDR3. The ends lost 2 bases at V and 1 base at J; junction bases unmatched: 3. The CDR3 nucleotides read TGCGCCAGCAGCTTACTAGCGTCTTCCTACGAGCAGTACTTC. Translating gives CASSLLASSYEQYF. Combining the CDR3 with reference TRBV5-1 and TRBJ2-7 gives the whole variable domain KAGVTQTPRYLIKTRGQQVTLSCSPISGHRSVSWYQQTPGQGLQFLFEYFSETQRNKGNFPGRFSGRQFSNSRSEMNVSTLELGDSALYLCASSLLASSYEQYFGPGTRLTVT.

The chain joins TRBV7-2 to TRBJ2-7; 13 nucleotides align to TRBD2. V shed 8 bases, J shed 1 base, and the junction held 5 bases outside the gene matches. The CDR3 totals 15 residues. CDR1 is SGHTA, CDR2 FQGNSA, per germline. The CDR3 protein is CASGLAGAHSYEQYF. Here the CDR3 DNA reads TGTGCCAGCGGACTAGCGGGGGCGCATTCCTACGAGCAGTACTTC.

V gene TRBV7-8 combines with J gene TRBJ2-2; TRBD1 aligns across 7 bases. V shed 2 bases, J shed 1 base, and the junction held 4 bases outside the gene matches. CDR3 length: 16 amino acids. Germline values: CDR1 SGHVS, CDR2 FQNEAQ. CDR3 residues: CASSLRGQMNTGELFF. CDR3 nucleotide sequence: TGTGCCAGCAGCTTAAGGGGACAGATGAACACCGGGGAGCTGTTTTTT.

This sequence joins TRBV6-6 and TRBJ1-1, with 8 positions matching TRBD1. The germline CDR1 and CDR2 sequences are MNHNY and SVGAGI (reference sequence). The junction had 3 bases not matched to a gene; V was cut back by 4 bases and J by 8 bases. There are 12 residues in the CDR3. The DNA for the CDR3 is TGTGCCAGCAGTTCGGACAGGGTCGAAGCTTTCTTT. Residues: CASSSDRVEAFF.

The chain joins TRBV28 to TRBJ2-5; 8 positions agree with TRBD2. The length of the CDR3 is 15 residues. V shed 5 bases, J shed 3 bases, and the junction held 8 bases outside the gene matches. Germline CDR1 MDHEN, CDR2 SYDVKM. The CDR3 DNA is TGTGCCAGCAGTATGCCGGGACTAGTAAAAGAGACCCAGTACTTC. Its translation: CASSMPGLVKETQYF.

This chain uses TRBV18 with TRBJ2-2; 10 nucleotides match TRBD1. Germline values: CDR1 KGHSH, CDR2 LQKENI. The CDR3 is 17 amino acids. J was trimmed by 5 bases and V by 6 bases; bases with no gene match: 12. CDR3 bases: TGTGCCAGCTCCGTGACCCCGGGACAGGGGAATACCGGGGAGCTGTTTTTT. This gives the protein CASSVTPGQGNTGELFF. The full variable domain, with the rest looked up from reference TRBV18 and TRBJ2-2, is NAGVMQNPRHLVRRRGQEARLRCSPMKGHSHVYWYRQLPEEGLKFMVYLQKENIIDESGMPKERFSAEFPKEGPSILRIQQVVRGDSAAYFCASSVTPGQGNTGELFFGEGSRLTVL.

The V call is TRBV23-1, the J call TRBJ1-3; D gene unclear. TRBV23-1 is noted as an ORF with a role that remains uncertain. V lost 4 bases to trimming and J lost 0 bases, with 16 bases between them. There are 17 residues in the CDR3. In nucleotides, the CDR3 is TGCGCCAGCAGTCCATGCGGGCCGGGAAACTCTGGAAACACCATATATTTT. Protein: CASSPCGPGNSGNTIYF.